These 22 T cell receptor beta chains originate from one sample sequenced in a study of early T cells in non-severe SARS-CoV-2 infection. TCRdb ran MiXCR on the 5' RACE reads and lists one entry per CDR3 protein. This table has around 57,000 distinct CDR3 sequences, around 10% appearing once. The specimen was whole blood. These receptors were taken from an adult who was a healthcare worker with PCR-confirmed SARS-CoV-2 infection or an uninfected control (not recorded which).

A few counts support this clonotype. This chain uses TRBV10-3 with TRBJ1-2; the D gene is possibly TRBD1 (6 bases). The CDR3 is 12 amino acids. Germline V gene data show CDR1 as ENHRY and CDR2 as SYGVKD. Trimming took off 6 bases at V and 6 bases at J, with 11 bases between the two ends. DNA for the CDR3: TGTGCCATCAGCTCAGGGGACGATGGCTACACCTTC. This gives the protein CAISSGDDGYTF.

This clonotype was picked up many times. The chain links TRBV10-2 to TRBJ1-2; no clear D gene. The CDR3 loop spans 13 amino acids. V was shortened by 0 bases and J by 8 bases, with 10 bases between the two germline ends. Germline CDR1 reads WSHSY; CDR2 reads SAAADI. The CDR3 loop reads CASSESSRVGYTF. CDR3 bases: TGCGCCAGCAGTGAGTCTTCGCGTGTGGGCTACACCTTC.

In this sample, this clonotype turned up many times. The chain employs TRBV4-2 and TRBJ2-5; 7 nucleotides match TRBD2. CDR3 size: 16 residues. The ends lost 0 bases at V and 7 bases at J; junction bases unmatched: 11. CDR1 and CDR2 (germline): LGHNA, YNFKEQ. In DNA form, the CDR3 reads TGTGCCAGCAGCCAAGATTCGTTAGCGGGTAGAGGGACCCAGTACTTC. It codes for CASSQDSLAGRGTQYF.

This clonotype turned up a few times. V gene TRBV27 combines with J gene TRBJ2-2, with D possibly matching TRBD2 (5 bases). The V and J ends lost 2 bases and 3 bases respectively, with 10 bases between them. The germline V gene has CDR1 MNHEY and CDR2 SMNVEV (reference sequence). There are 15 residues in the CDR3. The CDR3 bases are TGTGCCAGCAGTTTAGGAGCGGTACACACCGGGGAGCTGTTTTTT. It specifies CASSLGAVHTGELFF.

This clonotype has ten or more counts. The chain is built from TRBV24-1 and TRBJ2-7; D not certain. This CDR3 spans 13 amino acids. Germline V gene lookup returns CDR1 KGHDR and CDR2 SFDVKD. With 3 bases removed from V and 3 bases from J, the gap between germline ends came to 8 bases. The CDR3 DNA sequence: TGTGCCACCAGTGATCCACAGAGCTACGAGCAGTACTTC. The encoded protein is CATSDPQSYEQYF.

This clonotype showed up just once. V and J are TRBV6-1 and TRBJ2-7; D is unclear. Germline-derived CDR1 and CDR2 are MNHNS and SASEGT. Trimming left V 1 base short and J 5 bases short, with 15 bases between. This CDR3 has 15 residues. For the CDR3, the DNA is TGTGCCAGCAGTGAAGGAGACACTACAACCAACGAGCAGTACTTC. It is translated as CASSEGDTTTNEQYF.

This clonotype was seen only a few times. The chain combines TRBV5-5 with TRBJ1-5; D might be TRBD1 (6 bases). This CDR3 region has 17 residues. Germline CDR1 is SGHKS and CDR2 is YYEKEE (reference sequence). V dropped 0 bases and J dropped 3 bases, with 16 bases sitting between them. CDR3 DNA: TGTGCCAGCAGCTTGGAGGGCGCCAGGGGCAACAATCAGCCCCAGCATTTT. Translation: CASSLEGARGNNQPQHF.

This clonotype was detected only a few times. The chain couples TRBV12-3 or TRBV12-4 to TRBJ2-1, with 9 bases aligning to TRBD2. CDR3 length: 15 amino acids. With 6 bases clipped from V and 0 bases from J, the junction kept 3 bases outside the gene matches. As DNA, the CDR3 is TGTGCCAGCAGATCTAGCGGGGTCTCCTACAATGAGCAGTTCTTC. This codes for CASRSSGVSYNEQFF.

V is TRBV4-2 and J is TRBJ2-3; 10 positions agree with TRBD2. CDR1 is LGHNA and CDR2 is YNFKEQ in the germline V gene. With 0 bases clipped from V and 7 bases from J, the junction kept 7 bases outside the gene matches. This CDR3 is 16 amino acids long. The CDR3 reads CASSQDSGTSANTQYF. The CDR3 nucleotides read TGTGCCAGCAGCCAAGATTCTGGGACTAGCGCGAATACGCAGTATTTT.

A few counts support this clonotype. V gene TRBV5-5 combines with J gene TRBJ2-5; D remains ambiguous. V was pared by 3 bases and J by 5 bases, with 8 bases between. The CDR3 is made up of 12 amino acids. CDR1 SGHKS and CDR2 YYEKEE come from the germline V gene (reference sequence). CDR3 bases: TGTGCCAGCAGCTACCCTGATGAGACCCAGTACTTC. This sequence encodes CASSYPDETQYF.

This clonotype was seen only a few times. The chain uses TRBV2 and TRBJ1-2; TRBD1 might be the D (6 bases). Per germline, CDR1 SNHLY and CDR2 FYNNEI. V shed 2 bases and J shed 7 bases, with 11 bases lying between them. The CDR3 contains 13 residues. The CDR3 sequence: CASSESGVRGYTF. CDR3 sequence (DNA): TGTGCCAGCAGTGAATCAGGGGTGCGTGGCTACACCTTC.

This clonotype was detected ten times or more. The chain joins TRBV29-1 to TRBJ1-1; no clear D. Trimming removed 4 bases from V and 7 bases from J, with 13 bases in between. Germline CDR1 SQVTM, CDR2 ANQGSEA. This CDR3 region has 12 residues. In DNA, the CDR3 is TGCAGCGTTGGAGCCTCGGGGTATGAAGCTTTCTTT. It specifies CSVGASGYEAFF.

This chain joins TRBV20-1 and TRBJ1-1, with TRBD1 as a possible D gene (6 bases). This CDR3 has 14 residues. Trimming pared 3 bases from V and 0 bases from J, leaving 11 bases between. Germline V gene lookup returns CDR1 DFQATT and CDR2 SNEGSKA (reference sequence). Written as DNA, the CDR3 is TGCAGTGCTAGTACCCAGGGGCTGAACACTGAAGCTTTCTTT. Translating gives CSASTQGLNTEAFF.

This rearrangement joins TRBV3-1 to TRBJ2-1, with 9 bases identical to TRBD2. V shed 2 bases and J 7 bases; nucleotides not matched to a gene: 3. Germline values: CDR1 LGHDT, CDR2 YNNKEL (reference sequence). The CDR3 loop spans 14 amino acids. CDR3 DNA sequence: TGTGCCAGCAGCCAAACTCTAGCGGGGAATGAGCAGTTCTTC. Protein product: CASSQTLAGNEQFF.

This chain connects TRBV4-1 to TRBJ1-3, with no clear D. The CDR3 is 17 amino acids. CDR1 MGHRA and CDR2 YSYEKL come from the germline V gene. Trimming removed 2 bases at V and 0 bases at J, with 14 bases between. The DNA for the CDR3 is TGCGCCAGCAGCCAAACCATAGGCGCAAGCTCTGGAAACACCATATATTTT. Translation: CASSQTIGASSGNTIYF.

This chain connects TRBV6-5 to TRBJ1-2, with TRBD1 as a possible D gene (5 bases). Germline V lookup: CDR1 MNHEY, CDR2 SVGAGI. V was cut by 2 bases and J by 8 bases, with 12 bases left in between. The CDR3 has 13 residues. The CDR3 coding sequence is TGTGCCAGCAGTTACCCGGGGGGTATCGGCTACACCTTC. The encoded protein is CASSYPGGIGYTF.

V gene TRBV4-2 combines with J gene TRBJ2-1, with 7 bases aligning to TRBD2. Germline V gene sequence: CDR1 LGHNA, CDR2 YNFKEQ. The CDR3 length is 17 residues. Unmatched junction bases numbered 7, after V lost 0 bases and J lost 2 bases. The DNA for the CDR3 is TGTGCCAGCAGCCAAGATATAGGAGCGGGGACCTACAATGAGCAGTTCTTC. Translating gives CASSQDIGAGTYNEQFF.

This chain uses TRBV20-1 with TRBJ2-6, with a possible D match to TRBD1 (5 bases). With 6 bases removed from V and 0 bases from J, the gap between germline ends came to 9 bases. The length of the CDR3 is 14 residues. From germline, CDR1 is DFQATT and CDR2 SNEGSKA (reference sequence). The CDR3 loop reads CSATTVSGANVLTF. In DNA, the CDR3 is TGCAGTGCCACGACAGTCTCTGGGGCCAACGTCCTGACTTTC.

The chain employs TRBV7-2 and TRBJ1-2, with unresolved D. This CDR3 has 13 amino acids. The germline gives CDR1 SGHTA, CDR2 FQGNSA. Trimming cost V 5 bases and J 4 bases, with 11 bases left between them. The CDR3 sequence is CASSPAGSYGYTF. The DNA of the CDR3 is TGTGCCAGCAGCCCCGCCGGCTCCTATGGCTACACCTTC.

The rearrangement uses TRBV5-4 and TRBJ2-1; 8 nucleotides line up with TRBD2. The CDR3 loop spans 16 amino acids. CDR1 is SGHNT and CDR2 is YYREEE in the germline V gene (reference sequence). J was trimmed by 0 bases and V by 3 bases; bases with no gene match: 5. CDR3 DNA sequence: TGTGCCAGCAGCTCGACAGCGGGGGTCTCCTACAATGAGCAGTTCTTC. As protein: CASSSTAGVSYNEQFF.

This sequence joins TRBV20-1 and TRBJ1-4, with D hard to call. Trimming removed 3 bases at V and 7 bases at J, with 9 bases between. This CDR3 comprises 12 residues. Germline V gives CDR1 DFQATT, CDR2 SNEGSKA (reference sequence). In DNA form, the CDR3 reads TGCAGTGCTAGGCGACCGGCTGAAAAACTGTTTTTT. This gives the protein CSARRPAEKLFF.

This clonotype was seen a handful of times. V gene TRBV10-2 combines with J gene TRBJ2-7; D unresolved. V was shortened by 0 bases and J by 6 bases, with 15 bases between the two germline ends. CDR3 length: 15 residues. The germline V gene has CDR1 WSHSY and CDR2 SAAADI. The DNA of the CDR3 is TGCGCCAGCAGTGAGTCATGGACCCGAATCCGCGAGCAGTACTTC. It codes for CASSESWTRIREQYF.